A single sample gave rise to the 23 T cell receptor beta chains below, sequenced in a study of blood T cells in healthy people across ages (dated by TCRdb to 2013 to 2016). Libraries were constructed by 5' RACE. The sample was run on an Illumina HiSeq 2500. A second PCR of about 6 to 12 cycles was run with a J-beta primer mix and a sample-barcoded 5' primer. TCRdb handled the public reads itself, with Q25 trimming in fastp and clone calling in MiXCR, and kept productive beta chains. Merged by CDR3 protein, the rows form single entries marked with the most common genes and DNA. A total of 650,000 to 800,000 distinct CDR3 sequences appear in this sample, around 42% of them only once. The biggest ten clones account for roughly 19% of the sample. The specimen was blood. The origin of the receptors is a man between 60 and 75 years old in good health.

There are a few counts of this clonotype. The rearrangement uses TRBV12-3 or TRBV12-4 and TRBJ2-7; 9 bases fit TRBD1. This CDR3 spans 13 amino acids. V shed 5 bases and J 9 bases; nucleotides not matched to a gene: 8. The CDR3 here is CASSRTGGPGQYF. The DNA of the CDR3 is TGTGCCAGCAGTCGTACAGGGGGCCCCGGGCAGTACTTC.

With respect to this clonotype: This may come from a read error, since a much larger clone is one base off. The chain is built from TRBV10-3 and TRBJ2-5, with TRBD1 matching over 8 bases. The CDR3 contains 13 residues. The germline CDR1 and CDR2 sequences are ENHRY and SYGVKD. The CDR3 loop is CASSEDREETQYF. As DNA, the CDR3 is TGTGCCAGCAGTGAGGACAGGGAAGAGACCCAGTACTTC.

This clonotype appeared a few times. The chain is built from TRBV20-1 and TRBJ1-2; D is possibly TRBD1 (6 bases). Trimming removed 6 bases from V and 6 bases from J, with 11 bases in between. The CDR3 is 11 amino acids. In germline, CDR1 is DFQATT, CDR2 SNEGSKA (reference sequence). The CDR3 bases are TGCAGTGCCCAGGGGATCAATGGCTACACCTTC. This sequence encodes CSAQGINGYTF.

The chain couples TRBV19 to TRBJ2-3, with 11 bases identical to TRBD1. V dropped 7 bases and J dropped 5; count of bases not matched to a gene: 8. CDR3 length: 15 amino acids. Germline V gene lookup returns CDR1 LNHDA and CDR2 SQIVND (reference sequence). In nucleotides, the CDR3 is TGTGCCAGTAAGCCGGGACAGGGGGTAAGAGATACGCAGTATTTT. It specifies CASKPGQGVRDTQYF.

The gene calls are TRBV4-3 and TRBJ2-5; a weak D match, TRBD1 (5 bases). The J call may not be correct, given that the DNA end is closer to TRBJ2-7. The CDR3 totals 15 residues. The germline CDR1 and CDR2 sequences are LGHNA and YSLEER. The CDR3 protein is CASSRNQGVNYEQYF. The CDR3 DNA reads TGCGCCAGCAGCCGAAATCAAGGGGTAAACTACGAGCAGTACTTC.

This clonotype turned up a few times. The chain employs TRBV10-1 and TRBJ2-7; D not resolved. Per germline, CDR1 WNHNN and CDR2 SYGVQD (reference sequence). CDR3 size: 14 residues. Trimming left V 0 bases short and J 2 bases short, with 8 bases between. The CDR3 DNA is TGCGCCAGCAGTGAGTCACTCACCGCCTACGAGCAGTACTTC. Its protein product is CASSESLTAYEQYF.

V is TRBV20-1 and J is TRBJ1-4; TRBD1 aligns across 11 bases. This CDR3 contains 17 residues. Germline V lookup: CDR1 DFQATT, CDR2 SNEGSKA (reference sequence). V lost 8 bases and J lost 6; bases outside the gene matches: 17. The CDR3 spells CSPRRRTGGFRDEKLFF. CDR3 in DNA: TGCAGTCCTCGAAGAAGGACAGGGGGCTTTCGAGATGAAAAACTGTTTTTT.

The table lists this clonotype with a few counts. The chain carries TRBV7-9 and TRBJ1-6, with no clear D. Germline V gene sequence: CDR1 SEHNR, CDR2 FQNEAQ (reference sequence). The CDR3 runs 12 residues. V lost 5 bases, J lost 7 bases, and 6 bases lay in between. CDR3 region: CASSPTNSPLHF. The CDR3 DNA follows: TGTGCCAGCAGCCCCACGAATTCACCCCTCCACTTT. The full variable domain, in which reference TRBV7-9 and TRBJ1-6 provide the parts outside the CDR3, is DTGVSQNPRHKITKRGQNVTFRCDPISEHNRLYWYRQTLGQGPEFLTYFQNEAQLEKSRLLSDRFSAERPKGSFSTLEIQRTEQGDSAMYLCASSPTNSPLHFGNGTRLTVT.

The chain uses TRBV4-3 and TRBJ1-3, with no clear D. The V gene lost 0 bases and the J gene lost 4 bases, with 7 bases spanning the gap. The V gene's germline CDR1 is LGHNA and CDR2 YSLEER. This CDR3 spans 14 amino acids. Written as DNA, the CDR3 is TGCGCCAGCAGCCAAGATATTGCCGGAAACACCATATATTTT. Amino acid sequence: CASSQDIAGNTIYF.

The genes are TRBV6-1 and TRBJ2-7; 10 bases align to TRBD2. Germline loops: CDR1 MNHNS, CDR2 SASEGT. The CDR3 is 15 residues long. V was pared by 1 base and J by 3 bases, with 3 bases of the junction left unmatched. The DNA for the CDR3 is TGTGCCAGCAGTGAAGATAGCGGGGGGATCTACGAGCAGTACTTC. It encodes CASSEDSGGIYEQYF.

The chain links TRBV27 to TRBJ2-3; D gene unclear. This CDR3 comprises 16 residues. Trimming pared 1 base from V and 0 bases from J, leaving 11 bases between. The germline V gene encodes CDR1 MNHEY and CDR2 SMNVEV (reference sequence). The CDR3 bases are TGTGCCAGCAGTTTATGGGCAGTAAGGAGCACAGATACGCAGTATTTT. Its protein product is CASSLWAVRSTDTQYF.

V usage is TRBV6-6 and J usage is TRBJ2-4; D possibly corresponds to TRBD2 (6 bases). The DNA end favors TRBJ2-7, so the J call may be wrong. Per the germline V gene, CDR1 is MNHNY and CDR2 is SVGAGI (reference sequence). The CDR3 loop spans 12 amino acids. The CDR3 region is CASGGTQNEQYF. DNA for the CDR3: TGTGCCAGCGGGGGGACTCAAAACGAGCAGTACTTC.

The J gene is TRBJ1-2, the V gene TRBV2; TRBD1 is a possible D gene (6 bases). The germline gives CDR1 SNHLY, CDR2 FYNNEI. The V gene lost 2 bases and the J gene lost 4 bases, with 11 bases spanning the gap. The CDR3 has 14 amino acids. The CDR3 region is CASSERGHIYGYTF. The CDR3 bases are TGTGCCAGCAGTGAACGGGGGCACATCTATGGCTACACCTTC.

This clonotype was seen a handful of times. The V call is TRBV7-2, the J call TRBJ2-3, with 7 bases fitting TRBD2. This CDR3 has 16 residues. Germline V gives CDR1 SGHTA, CDR2 FQGNSA. The trim removed 1 base at V and 5 bases at J, leaving 9 bases unmatched. The CDR3 here is CASSLVASGGVDTQYF. DNA of the CDR3: TGTGCCAGCAGCTTAGTGGCTAGCGGTGGAGTAGATACGCAGTATTTT.

J is TRBJ1-2 and V is TRBV6-1; 7 bases map to TRBD1. CDR3 length equals 14 residues. V shed 6 bases, J shed 6 bases, and the junction held 10 bases outside the gene matches. Germline assignment: CDR1 MNHNS and CDR2 SASEGT. The CDR3 loop is CASRALRDSHGYTF. The CDR3 DNA sequence: TGTGCCAGCAGAGCGCTCCGGGACAGTCATGGCTACACCTTC.

This clonotype was counted only a few times. The chain recombines TRBV5-1 with TRBJ1-2, with no clear D. Deletions cut 0 bases from V and 3 bases from J, with 9 bases between. CDR1 SGHRS and CDR2 YFSETQ come from the germline V gene. The CDR3 has 14 residues. The chain's CDR3 is CASSLGESYYGYTF. As DNA, the CDR3 is TGCGCCAGCAGCTTGGGGGAGTCGTACTATGGCTACACCTTC.

The chain has TRBV10-3 and TRBJ2-1; no firm D call. In germline, CDR1 is ENHRY, CDR2 SYGVKD. Trimming pared 0 bases from V and 8 bases from J, leaving 8 bases between. There are 13 residues in the CDR3. The CDR3 sequence: CAISESPFDEQFF. CDR3 nucleotides: TGTGCCATCAGTGAGTCCCCGTTCGATGAGCAGTTCTTC.

This clonotype was counted only a few times. The V gene is TRBV9, the J gene TRBJ2-1, with 8 bases that match TRBD2. CDR1 is SGDLS, CDR2 YYNGEE, per germline. The CDR3 is 16 amino acids. Trimming cost V 4 bases and J 0 bases; bases outside gene matches: 6. CDR3 sequence reads: CASSLTSGNSYNEQFF. DNA of the CDR3: TGTGCCAGCAGCCTCACTAGCGGAAACTCCTACAATGAGCAGTTCTTC.

This clonotype was observed a handful of times. V and J are TRBV7-2 and TRBJ2-1; D unclear. CDR3 length: 14 residues. The ends were cut back, 2 bases at V and 4 bases at J, with 9 bases in the middle. Per germline, CDR1 SGHTA and CDR2 FQGNSA. CDR3 loop: CASSLRRVYNEQFF. The CDR3 bases are TGTGCCAGCAGCTTAAGACGGGTATACAATGAGCAGTTCTTC.

The chain recombines TRBV6-8 with TRBJ1-1; 7 nucleotides line up with TRBD1. The junction had 9 bases not matched to a gene; V was cut back by 11 bases and J by 0 bases. Germline loops: CDR1 MNHGY, CDR2 SAAAGT. The CDR3 covers 14 residues. The chain's CDR3 is CAGSDRVMNTEAFF. In nucleotides, the CDR3 is TGTGCCGGATCCGACAGGGTCATGAACACTGAAGCTTTCTTT.

The chain is built from TRBV7-9 and TRBJ2-3; the D gene is possibly TRBD2 (6 bases). The V gene lost 8 bases and the J gene lost 2 bases, with 20 bases spanning the gap. Germline V gene data show CDR1 as SEHNR and CDR2 as FQNEAQ (reference sequence). The CDR3 consists of 16 residues. The CDR3 is CASAHQERGLTDTQYF. CDR3 in DNA: TGTGCCAGCGCCCACCAGGAACGGGGACTCACAGATACGCAGTATTTT.

This clonotype was counted only a few times. The chain is built from TRBV29-1 and TRBJ1-2; 9 bases agree with TRBD1. V lost 3 bases to trimming and J lost 2 bases; unmatched junction nucleotides: 7. CDR3 length equals 15 residues. CDR1 SQVTM and CDR2 ANQGSEA come from the germline V gene. The CDR3 coding sequence is TGCAGCGTTGAGGTAGCCGGACAGGGGAACTATGGCTACACCTTC. It yields the protein CSVEVAGQGNYGYTF.

The chain couples TRBV28 to TRBJ2-7; no firm D call. The CDR3 has 11 amino acids. Trimming took off 6 bases at V and 12 bases at J, with 15 bases between the two ends. Germline assignment: CDR1 MDHEN and CDR2 SYDVKM. The chain's CDR3 is CASSMPGFSYF. In DNA, the CDR3 is TGTGCCAGCAGCATGCCGGGTTTCTCGTACTTC.